This T cell receptor (beta chain) stems from a study of T-cell memory formation after mild COVID-19. Study-level results: Detection of some responders pre-infection suggested pre-existing cross-reactive memory T cells participated.

TCRdb independently ran MiXCR on the 5' RACE reads; one entry per CDR3 protein. The sample records some 440,000 distinct CDR3 sequences, about 23% being singletons. This clonotype was seen only a few times. No antigen is known for it. This CDR3 spans 13 amino acids. Looked up from germline, CDR1 is DFQATT and CDR2 is SNEGSKA (reference sequence). The germline V and J ends were trimmed by 1 base and 5 bases, with 12 bases remaining between them. V is TRBV20-1 and J is TRBJ2-7; D tentatively reads TRBD1 or TRBD2 (5 bases each). Material for sequencing was PBMCs or a T cell subset sorted from them (not recorded which). This sequence originates from an adult woman who had mild COVID-19 (a few samples of this study predate the infection). Cell type and time point are not known. CDR3 DNA: TGCAGTGCTAGAGTCTCGGGGCAGAACGAGCAGTACTTC. Translating it yields CSARVSGQNEQYF.